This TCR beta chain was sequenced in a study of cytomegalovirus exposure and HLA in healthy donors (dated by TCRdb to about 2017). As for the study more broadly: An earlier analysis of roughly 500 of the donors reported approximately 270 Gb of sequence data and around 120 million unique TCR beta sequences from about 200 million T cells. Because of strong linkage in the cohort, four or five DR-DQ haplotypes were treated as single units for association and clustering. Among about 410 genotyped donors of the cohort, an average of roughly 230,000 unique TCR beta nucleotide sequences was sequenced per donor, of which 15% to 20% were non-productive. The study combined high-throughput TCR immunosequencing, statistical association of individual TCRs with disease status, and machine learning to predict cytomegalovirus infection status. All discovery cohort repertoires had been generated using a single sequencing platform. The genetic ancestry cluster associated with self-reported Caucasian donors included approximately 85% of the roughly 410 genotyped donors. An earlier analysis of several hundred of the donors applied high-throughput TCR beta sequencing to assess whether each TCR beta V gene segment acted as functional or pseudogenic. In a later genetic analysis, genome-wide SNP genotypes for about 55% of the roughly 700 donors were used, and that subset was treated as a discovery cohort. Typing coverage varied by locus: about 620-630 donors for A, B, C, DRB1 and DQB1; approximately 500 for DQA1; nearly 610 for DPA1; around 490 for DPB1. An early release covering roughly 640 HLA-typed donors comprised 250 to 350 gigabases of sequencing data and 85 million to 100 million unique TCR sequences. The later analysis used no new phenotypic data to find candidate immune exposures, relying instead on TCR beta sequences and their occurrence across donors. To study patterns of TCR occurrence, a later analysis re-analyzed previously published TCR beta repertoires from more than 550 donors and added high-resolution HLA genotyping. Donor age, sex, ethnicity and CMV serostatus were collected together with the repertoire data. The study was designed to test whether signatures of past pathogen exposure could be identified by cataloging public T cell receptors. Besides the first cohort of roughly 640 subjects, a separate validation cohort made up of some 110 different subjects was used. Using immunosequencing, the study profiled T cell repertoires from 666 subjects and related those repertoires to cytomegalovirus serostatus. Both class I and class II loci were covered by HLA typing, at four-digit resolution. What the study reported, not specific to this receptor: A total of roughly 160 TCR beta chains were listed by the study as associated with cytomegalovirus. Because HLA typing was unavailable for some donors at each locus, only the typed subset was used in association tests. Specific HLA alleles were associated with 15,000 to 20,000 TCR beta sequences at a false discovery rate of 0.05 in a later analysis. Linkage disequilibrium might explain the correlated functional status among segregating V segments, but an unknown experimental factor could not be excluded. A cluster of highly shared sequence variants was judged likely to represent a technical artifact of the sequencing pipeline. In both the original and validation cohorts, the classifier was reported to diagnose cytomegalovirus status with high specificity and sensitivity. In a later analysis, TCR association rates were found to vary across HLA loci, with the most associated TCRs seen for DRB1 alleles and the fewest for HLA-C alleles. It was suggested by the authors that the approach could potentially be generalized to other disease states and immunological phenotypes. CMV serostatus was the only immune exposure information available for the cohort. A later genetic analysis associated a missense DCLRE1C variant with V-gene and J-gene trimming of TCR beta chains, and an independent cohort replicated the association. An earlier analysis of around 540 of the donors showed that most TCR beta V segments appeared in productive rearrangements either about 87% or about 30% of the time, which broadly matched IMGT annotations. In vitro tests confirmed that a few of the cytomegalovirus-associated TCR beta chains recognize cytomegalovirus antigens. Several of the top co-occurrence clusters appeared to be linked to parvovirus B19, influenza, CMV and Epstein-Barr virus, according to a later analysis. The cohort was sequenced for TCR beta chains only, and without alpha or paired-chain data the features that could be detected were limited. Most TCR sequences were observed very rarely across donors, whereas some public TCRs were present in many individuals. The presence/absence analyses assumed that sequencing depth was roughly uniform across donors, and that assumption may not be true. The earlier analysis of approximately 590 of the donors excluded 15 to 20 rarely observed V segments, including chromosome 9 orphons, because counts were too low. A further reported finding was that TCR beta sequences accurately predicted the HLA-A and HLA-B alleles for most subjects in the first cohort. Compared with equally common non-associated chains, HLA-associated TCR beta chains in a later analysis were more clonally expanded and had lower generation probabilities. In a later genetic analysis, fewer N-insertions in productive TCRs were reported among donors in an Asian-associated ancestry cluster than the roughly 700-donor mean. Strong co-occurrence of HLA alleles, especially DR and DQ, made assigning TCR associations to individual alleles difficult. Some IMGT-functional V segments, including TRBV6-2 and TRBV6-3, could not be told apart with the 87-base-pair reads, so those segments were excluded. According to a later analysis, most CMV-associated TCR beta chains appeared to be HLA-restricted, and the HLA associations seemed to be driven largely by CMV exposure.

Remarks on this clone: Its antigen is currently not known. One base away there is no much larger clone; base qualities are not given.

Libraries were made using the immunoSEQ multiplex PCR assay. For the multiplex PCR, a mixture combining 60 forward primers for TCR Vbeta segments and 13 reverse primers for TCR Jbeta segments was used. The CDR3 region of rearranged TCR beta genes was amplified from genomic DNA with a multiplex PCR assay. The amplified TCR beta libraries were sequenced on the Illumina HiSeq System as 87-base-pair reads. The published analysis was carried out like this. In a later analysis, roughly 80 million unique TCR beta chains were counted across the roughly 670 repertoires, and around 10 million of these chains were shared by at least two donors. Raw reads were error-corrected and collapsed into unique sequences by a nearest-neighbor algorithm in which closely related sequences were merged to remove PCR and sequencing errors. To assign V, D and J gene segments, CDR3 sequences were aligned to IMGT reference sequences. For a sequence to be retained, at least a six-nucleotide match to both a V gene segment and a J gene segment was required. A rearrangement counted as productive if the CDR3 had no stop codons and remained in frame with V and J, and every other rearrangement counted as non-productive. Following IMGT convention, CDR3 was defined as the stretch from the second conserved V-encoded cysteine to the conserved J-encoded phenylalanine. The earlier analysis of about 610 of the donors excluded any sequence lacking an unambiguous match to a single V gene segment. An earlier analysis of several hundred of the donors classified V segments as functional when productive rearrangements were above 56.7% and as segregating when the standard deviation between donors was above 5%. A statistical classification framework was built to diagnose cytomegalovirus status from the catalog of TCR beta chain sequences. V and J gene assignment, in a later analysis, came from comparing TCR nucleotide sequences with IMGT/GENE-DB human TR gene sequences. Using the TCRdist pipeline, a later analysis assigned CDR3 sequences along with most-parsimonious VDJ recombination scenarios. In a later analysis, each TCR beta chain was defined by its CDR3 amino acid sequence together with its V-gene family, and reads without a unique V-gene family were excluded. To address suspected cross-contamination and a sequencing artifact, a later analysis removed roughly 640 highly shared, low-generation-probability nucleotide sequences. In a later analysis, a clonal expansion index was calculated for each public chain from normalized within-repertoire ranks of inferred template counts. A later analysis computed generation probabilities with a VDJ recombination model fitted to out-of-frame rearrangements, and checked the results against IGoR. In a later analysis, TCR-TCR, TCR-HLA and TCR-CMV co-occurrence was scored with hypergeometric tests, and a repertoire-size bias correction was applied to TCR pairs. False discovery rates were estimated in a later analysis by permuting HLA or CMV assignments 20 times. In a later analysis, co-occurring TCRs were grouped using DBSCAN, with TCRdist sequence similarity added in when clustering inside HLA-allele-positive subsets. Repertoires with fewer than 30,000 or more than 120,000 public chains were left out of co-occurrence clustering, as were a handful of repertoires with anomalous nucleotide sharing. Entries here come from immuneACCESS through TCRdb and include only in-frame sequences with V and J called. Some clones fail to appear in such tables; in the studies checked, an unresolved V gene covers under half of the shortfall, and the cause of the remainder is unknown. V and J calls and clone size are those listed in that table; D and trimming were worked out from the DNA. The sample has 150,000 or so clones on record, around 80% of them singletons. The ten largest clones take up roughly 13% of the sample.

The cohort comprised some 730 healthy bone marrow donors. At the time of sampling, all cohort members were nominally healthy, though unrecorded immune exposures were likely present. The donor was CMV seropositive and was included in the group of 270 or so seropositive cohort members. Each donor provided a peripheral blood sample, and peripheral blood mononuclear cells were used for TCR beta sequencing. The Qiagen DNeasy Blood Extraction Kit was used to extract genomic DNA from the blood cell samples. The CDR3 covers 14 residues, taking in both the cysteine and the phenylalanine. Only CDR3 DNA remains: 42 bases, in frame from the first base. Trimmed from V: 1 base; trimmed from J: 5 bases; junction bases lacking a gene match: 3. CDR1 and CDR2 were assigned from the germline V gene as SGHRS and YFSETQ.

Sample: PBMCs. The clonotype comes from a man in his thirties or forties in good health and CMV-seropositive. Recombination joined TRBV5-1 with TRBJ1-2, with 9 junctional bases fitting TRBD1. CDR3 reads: CASSLQGQGYGYTF. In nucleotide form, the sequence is TGCGCCAGCAGCTTGCAAGGACAGGGGTATGGCTACACCTTC. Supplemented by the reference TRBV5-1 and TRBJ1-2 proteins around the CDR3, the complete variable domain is KAGVTQTPRYLIKTRGQQVTLSCSPISGHRSVSWYQQTPGQGLQFLFEYFSETQRNKGNFPGRFSGRQFSNSRSEMNVSTLELGDSALYLCASSLQGQGYGYTFGSGTRLTVV.